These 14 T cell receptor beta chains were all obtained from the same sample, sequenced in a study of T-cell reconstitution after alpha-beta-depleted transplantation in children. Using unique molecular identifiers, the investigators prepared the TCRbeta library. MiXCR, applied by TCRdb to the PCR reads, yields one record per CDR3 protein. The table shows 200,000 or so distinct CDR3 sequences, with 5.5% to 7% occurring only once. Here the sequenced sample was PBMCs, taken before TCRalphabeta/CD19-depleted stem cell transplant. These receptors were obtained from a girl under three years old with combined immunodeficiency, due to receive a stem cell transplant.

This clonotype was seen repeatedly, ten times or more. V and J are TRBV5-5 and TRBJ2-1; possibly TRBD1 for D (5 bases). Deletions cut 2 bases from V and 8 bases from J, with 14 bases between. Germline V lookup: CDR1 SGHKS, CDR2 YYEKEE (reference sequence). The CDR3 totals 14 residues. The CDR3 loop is CASSFSGAGDEQFF. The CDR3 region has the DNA TGTGCCAGCAGCTTTAGTGGGGCTGGCGATGAGCAGTTCTTC. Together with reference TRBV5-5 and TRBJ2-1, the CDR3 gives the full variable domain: DAGVTQSPTHLIKTRGQQVTLRCSPISGHKSVSWYQQVLGQGPQFIFQYYEKEERGRGNFPDRFSARQFPNYSSELNVNALLLGDSALYLCASSFSGAGDEQFFGPGTRLTVL.

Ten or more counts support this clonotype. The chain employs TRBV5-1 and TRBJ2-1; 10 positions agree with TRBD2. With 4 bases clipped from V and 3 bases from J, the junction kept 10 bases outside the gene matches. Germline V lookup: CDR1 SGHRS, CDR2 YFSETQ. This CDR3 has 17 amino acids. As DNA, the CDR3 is TGCGCCAGCAGCCATCCCCCCGGACTAGCGGACTACAATGAGCAGTTCTTC. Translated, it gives CASSHPPGLADYNEQFF.

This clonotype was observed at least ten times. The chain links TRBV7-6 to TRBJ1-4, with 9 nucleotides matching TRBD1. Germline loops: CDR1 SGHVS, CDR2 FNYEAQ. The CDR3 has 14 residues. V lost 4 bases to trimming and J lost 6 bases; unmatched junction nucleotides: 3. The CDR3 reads CASSSQGADEKLFF. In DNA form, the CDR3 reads TGTGCCAGCAGCTCACAGGGGGCGGATGAAAAACTGTTTTTT. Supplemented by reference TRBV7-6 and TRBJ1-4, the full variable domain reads GAGVSQSPRYKVTKRGQDVALRCDPISGHVSLYWYRQALGQGPEFLTYFNYEAQQDKSGLPNDRFSAERPEGSISTLTIQRTEQRDSAMYRCASSSQGADEKLFFGSGTQLSVL.

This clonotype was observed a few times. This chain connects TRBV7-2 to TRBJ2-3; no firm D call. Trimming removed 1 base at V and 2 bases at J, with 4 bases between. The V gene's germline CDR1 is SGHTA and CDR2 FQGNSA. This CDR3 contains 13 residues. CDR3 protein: CASSLDPTDTQYF. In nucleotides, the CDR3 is TGTGCCAGCAGCTTAGACCCCACAGATACGCAGTATTTT.

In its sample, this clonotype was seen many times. CDR3 sequence (DNA): TGTGCCAGCAGCGCTCCAGGACAGGGGGGTAATGGCTACACCTTC. It specifies CASSAPGQGGNGYTF. The chain joins TRBV9 to TRBJ1-2; 10 nucleotides align to TRBD1. Germline CDR1 SGDLS, CDR2 YYNGEE. CDR3 length: 15 amino acids. V lost 3 bases and J lost 6; bases outside the gene matches: 8.

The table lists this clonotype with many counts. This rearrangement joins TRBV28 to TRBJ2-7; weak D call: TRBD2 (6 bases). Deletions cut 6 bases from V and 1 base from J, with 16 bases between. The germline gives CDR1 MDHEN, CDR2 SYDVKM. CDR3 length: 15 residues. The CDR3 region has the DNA TGTGCCAGCAGGGGGACCGGGACTTATTCCTACGAGCAGTACTTC. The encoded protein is CASRGTGTYSYEQYF.

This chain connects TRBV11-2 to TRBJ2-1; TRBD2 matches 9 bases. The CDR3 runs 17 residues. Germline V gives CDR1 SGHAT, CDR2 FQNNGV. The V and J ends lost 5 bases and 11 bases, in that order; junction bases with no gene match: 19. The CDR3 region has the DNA TGTGCCAGCAGCCACCCACGACTAGCGGCTCACCCCGGACAGCAGTTCTTC. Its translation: CASSHPRLAAHPGQQFF.

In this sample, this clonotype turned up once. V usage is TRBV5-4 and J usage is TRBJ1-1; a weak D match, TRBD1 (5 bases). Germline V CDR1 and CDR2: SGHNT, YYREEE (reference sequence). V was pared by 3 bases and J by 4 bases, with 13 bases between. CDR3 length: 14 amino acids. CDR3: CASSSGVKLTEAFF. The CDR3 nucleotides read TGTGCCAGCAGCTCGGGGGTGAAACTCACTGAAGCTTTCTTT.

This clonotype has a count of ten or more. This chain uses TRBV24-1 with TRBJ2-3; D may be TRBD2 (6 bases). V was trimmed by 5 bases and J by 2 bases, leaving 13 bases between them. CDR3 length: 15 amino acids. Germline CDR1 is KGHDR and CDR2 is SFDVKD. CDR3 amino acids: CATSVGRGITDTQYF. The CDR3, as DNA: TGTGCCACCAGTGTCGGTCGGGGGATCACAGATACGCAGTATTTT.

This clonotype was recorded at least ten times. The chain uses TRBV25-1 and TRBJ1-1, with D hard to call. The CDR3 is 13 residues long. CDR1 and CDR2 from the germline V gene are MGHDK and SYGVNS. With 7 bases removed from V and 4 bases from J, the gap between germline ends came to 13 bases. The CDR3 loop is CASTGLSATEAFF. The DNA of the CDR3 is TGTGCCAGCACCGGGCTCAGCGCCACTGAAGCTTTCTTT.

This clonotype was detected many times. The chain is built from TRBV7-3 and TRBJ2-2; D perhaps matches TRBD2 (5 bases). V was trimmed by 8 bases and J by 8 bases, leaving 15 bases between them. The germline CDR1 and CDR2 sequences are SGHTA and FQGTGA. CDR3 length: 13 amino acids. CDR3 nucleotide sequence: TGTGCCAGCGGGGTTGCCCCGGGAGGGGAGCTGTTTTTT. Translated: CASGVAPGGELFF.

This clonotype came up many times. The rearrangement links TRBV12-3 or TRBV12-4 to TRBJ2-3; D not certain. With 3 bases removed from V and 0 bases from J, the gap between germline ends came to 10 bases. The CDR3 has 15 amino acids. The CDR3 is CASSLSRSSTDTQYF. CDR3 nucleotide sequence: TGTGCCAGCAGTTTGAGTCGCAGTAGCACAGATACGCAGTATTTT.

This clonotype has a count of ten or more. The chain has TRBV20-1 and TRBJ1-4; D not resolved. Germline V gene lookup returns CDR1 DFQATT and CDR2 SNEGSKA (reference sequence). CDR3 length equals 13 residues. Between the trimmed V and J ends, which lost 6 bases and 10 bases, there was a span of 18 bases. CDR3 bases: TGCAGTGCCTTAGCCGGCCCGATCGGAAAACTGTTTTTT. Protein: CSALAGPIGKLFF.

For the CDR3, the DNA is TGTGCCAGCAGTTCGGGACAGGGATCTACCGGGGAGCTGTTTTTT. Amino acid sequence: CASSSGQGSTGELFF. The chain couples TRBV6-2 or TRBV6-3 to TRBJ2-2; 9 positions agree with TRBD1. CDR3 length: 15 residues. Germline lookup yields CDR1 MNHEY and CDR2 SVGEGT. The junction had 5 bases not matched to a gene; V was cut back by 4 bases and J by 5 bases.